This paragraph reports one TCR beta chain. Antigen specificity is unknown. Generated by immunoSEQ multiplex PCR, the TCRdb table keeps only in-frame clones and is missing some. The table shows under 150,000 clones, with about nine tenths occurring only once. The sample comes from a study of graft-versus-host responses after intestinal transplantation. Points from the study as a whole: There was an association between peak levels of circulating GvH clones and early post-transplant HvG declines.

The CDR3 length is 14 residues. V was clipped by 5 bases and J by 6 bases, with 14 bases between them. Looked up from germline, CDR1 is SGHVS and CDR2 is FNYEAQ. The chain links TRBV7-6 to TRBJ2-1; weak D call: TRBD1 (6 bases). The receptor was isolated from a human donor who received an intestinal transplant. The specimen comprised unstimulated CD4+ T cells sorted from spleen or lymph node cells, sampled before intestinal transplant. As DNA, the CDR3 is TGTGCCAGCAGCCCGGACAGAAGGTCCAATGAGCAGTTCTTC. Protein product: CASSPDRRSNEQFF.